One TCR beta chain is described in this entry. Its matching antigen is unknown. This entry belongs to a study of T-cell memory formation after mild COVID-19. General observations from the study: CM and EM subsets held most contracting CD4+ clones; EMRA held CD8+ ones. Cross-reactive memory apparently joined, as some responding clones appeared in pre-infection memory.

TCRalpha and TCRbeta libraries used 5'RACE with constant-segment primers and UMIs. TCRdb reanalysed the 5' RACE reads using MiXCR and keeps one entry per CDR3 protein. The sample consists of over 120,000 distinct CDR3 sequences, 20% to 25% of them appearing once. The sequenced sample was PBMCs or a T cell subset sorted from them (not recorded which). The sequence derives from an adult woman who had mild COVID-19 (a few samples of this study predate the infection). Cell type and time point are not known.

In nucleotides, the CDR3 is TGCAGCTTTGCGGGACAGGGGGGTGCGAACACTGAAGCTTTCTTT. Translated: CSFAGQGGANTEAFF. J is TRBJ1-1 and V is TRBV29-1; 11 nucleotides align to TRBD1. Losses at the gene ends were 8 bases for V and 1 base for J; bases not matched to a gene: 9. The germline V gene encodes CDR1 SQVTM and CDR2 ANQGSEA. This CDR3 is built from 15 residues.